One sample yielded the 11 T cell receptor beta chains listed below, sequenced in a study of high-grade serous ovarian cancer treatment subgroups. Method: immunoSEQ multiplex PCR; TCRdb's copy keeps in-frame clones and lacks some. The table lists 3,600 or so clones, roughly two thirds of them singletons. The tumor samples were collected prior to definitive surgery or chemotherapy. Source material: tumor tissue. These receptor sequences come from a human donor with high-grade serous ovarian cancer.

V usage is TRBV4-1 and J usage is TRBJ2-5, with a possible D match to TRBD1 (6 bases). Trimming removed 1 base at V and 5 bases at J, with 14 bases between. CDR3 length: 15 residues. CDR1 and CDR2 (germline): MGHRA, YSYEKL. CDR3 loop: CASSQGTGIRETQYF. The CDR3 DNA reads TGCGCCAGCAGCCAAGGCACAGGGATAAGGGAGACCCAGTACTTC.

The V gene is TRBV7-9, the J gene TRBJ1-6; 7 bases agree with TRBD1. CDR3 length: 13 amino acids. Trimming took 4 bases from V and 9 from J; bases not matched to a gene: 3. Germline V gene data show CDR1 as SEHNR and CDR2 as FQNEAQ (reference sequence). Written as DNA, the CDR3 is TGTGCCAGCAGCTCCCAGGGGGTTTCACCCCTCCACTTT. Its translation: CASSSQGVSPLHF.

The rearrangement uses TRBV29-1 and TRBJ1-2, with D unclear. Trimming removed 3 bases from V and 8 bases from J, with 16 bases in between. This CDR3 is built from 13 residues. Germline CDR1 reads SQVTM; CDR2 reads ANQGSEA. The CDR3 DNA follows: TGCAGCGTTGATAAGGGTGAACCAGCCGGCTACACCTTC. Translating gives CSVDKGEPAGYTF.

The chain combines TRBV7-8 with TRBJ1-6; 11 bases line up with TRBD1. Germline V gives CDR1 SGHVS, CDR2 FQNEAQ. CDR3 size: 16 residues. The V segment lost 6 bases and the J segment 9 bases; nucleotides outside the gene matches: 10. The chain's CDR3 is CASRPGQGATGSPLHF. CDR3 nucleotides: TGTGCCAGCAGACCCGGACAGGGGGCGACGGGTTCACCCCTCCACTTT.

The rearrangement joins TRBV5-1 to TRBJ2-5; 7 bases agree with TRBD1. Germline loops: CDR1 SGHRS, CDR2 YFSETQ. The V and J ends lost 2 bases and 1 base, in that order; junction bases with no gene match: 5. The CDR3 is 15 residues long. CDR3 in amino acids: CASSFWTGCQETQYF. The CDR3 nucleotides are TGCGCCAGCAGCTTTTGGACAGGATGCCAAGAGACCCAGTACTTC.

The rearrangement joins TRBV5-5 to TRBJ1-1; D is undetermined. V lost 4 bases, J lost 1 base, and 14 bases lay in between. This CDR3 spans 15 amino acids. Per the germline V gene, CDR1 is SGHKS and CDR2 is YYEKEE (reference sequence). CDR3 amino acids: CASSLVVRKNTEAFF. DNA of the CDR3: TGTGCCAGCAGCCTCGTGGTGCGGAAGAACACTGAAGCTTTCTTT.

This CDR3 is CASSSAGPFNEQFF. DNA for the CDR3: TGTGCCAGCAGCAGTGCGGGGCCTTTTAATGAGCAGTTCTTC. The rearrangement joins TRBV28 to TRBJ2-1; a possible D gene is TRBD2 (6 bases). The germline CDR1 and CDR2 sequences are MDHEN and SYDVKM. V dropped 6 bases and J dropped 7 bases, with 16 bases sitting between them. The CDR3 contains 14 residues.

The J gene is TRBJ2-3, the V gene TRBV30; 9 bases fit TRBD2. The CDR3 length is 13 residues. J lost 2 bases, V lost 4 bases, and 1 base had no gene match. Per germline, CDR1 GTSNPN and CDR2 SVGIG (reference sequence). CDR3 sequence: CAWTSGNTDTQYF. Here the CDR3 DNA reads TGTGCCTGGACTAGCGGGAACACAGATACGCAGTATTTT.

Only a few counts were recorded for this clone. This rearrangement joins TRBV27 to TRBJ2-3; 8 nucleotides line up with TRBD2. Germline CDR1 and CDR2: MNHEY and SMNVEV (reference sequence). The CDR3 covers 15 residues. The V gene end was trimmed by 1 base and the J gene end by 4 bases; junction bases not matched to a gene: 4. This CDR3 reads CASSLFSGVADTQYF. CDR3 DNA sequence: TGTGCCAGCAGTTTATTTAGCGGGGTGGCAGATACGCAGTATTTT.

The V call is TRBV7-9, the J call TRBJ1-1; weak D call: TRBD1 (5 bases). The CDR3 consists of 15 residues. The germline V gene has CDR1 SEHNR and CDR2 FQNEAQ (reference sequence). Trimming left V 5 bases short and J 5 bases short, with 18 bases between. For the CDR3, the DNA is TGTGCCAGCAGCAAGAGCCTTGGAAAGGGGACTGAAGCTTTCTTT. Translation: CASSKSLGKGTEAFF.

This clone is labeled as large (0.1 to 1%). The chain couples TRBV6-5 to TRBJ2-7, with TRBD2 identical over 9 bases. This CDR3 spans 15 amino acids. V was pared by 2 bases and J by 4 bases, with 6 bases of the junction left unmatched. The V gene's germline CDR1 is MNHEY and CDR2 SVGAGI. The CDR3 sequence: CASSYGAGGQYEQYV. Here the CDR3 DNA reads TGTGCCAGCAGTTACGGAGCGGGGGGTCAGTACGAGCAGTACGTC.